These 25 T cell receptor beta chains came from one sample sequenced in a study of T cells expressing NK-cell markers. TCRdb re-called the 5' RACE reads; one entry per CDR3 protein, DNA not given. The sample totals about 380,000 distinct CDR3 sequences. Sequencing was performed on blood T cells: a sorted CD56 or NKG2C T cell subset, CD4+ or CD8+ T cells, or bulk PBMC T cells (not recorded which). The receptors originated from a man aged 18-69 years in good health.

The CDR3 protein is CSATRDRGRLETQYF. The chain combines TRBV20-1 with TRBJ2-5; the D gene TCRdb calls, TRBD1, cannot be checked with no DNA. The germline V gene encodes CDR1 DFQATT and CDR2 SNEGSKA (reference sequence). This CDR3 comprises 15 residues.

The chain has TRBV5-5 and TRBJ1-6. CDR1 is SGHKS, CDR2 YYEKEE, per germline (reference sequence). This CDR3 is built from 13 residues. The chain's CDR3 is CASSLVNNSPLHF.

This chain uses TRBV13 with TRBJ2-6; TCRdb's D gene call, TRBD1, goes unchecked for lack of DNA. This CDR3 region has 17 residues. CDR1 is PRHDT and CDR2 is FYEKMQ in the germline V gene (reference sequence). The CDR3 loop reads CASSYRQGRGGANVLTF.

This chain uses TRBV28 with TRBJ2-7; with no DNA, the TCRdb D assignment of TRBD2 cannot be verified. CDR3 length: 15 residues. Germline CDR1 and CDR2: MDHEN and SYDVKM. Here the CDR3 reads CASSLLAGALYEQYF.

The chain uses TRBV6-5 and TRBJ2-7; as DNA is missing, the TRBD1 call by TCRdb cannot be tested. This CDR3 comprises 16 residues. CDR1 and CDR2 from the germline V gene are MNHEY and SVGAGI. The chain's CDR3 is CASSFSGTGAAYEQYF.

The V call is TRBV11-2, the J call TRBJ2-2; TCRdb selects TRBD1, and the lack of DNA leaves this call unchecked. Germline CDR1 reads SGHAT; CDR2 reads FQNNGV. The CDR3 sequence is 15 residues long. Here the CDR3 reads CASSPLGTGFGELFF. The full variable domain, its missing parts supplied by reference TRBV11-2 and TRBJ2-2, is EAGVAQSPRYKIIEKRQSVAFWCNPISGHATLYWYQQILGQGPKLLIQFQNNGVVDDSQLPKDRFSAERLKGVDSTLKIQPAKLEDSAVYLCASSPLGTGFGELFFGEGSRLTVL.

The V call is TRBV7-8, the J call TRBJ2-6. Germline loops: CDR1 SGHVS, CDR2 FQNEAQ. The CDR3 loop spans 16 amino acids. CDR3: CASSLIGISGANVLTF.

The chain combines TRBV7-8 with TRBJ2-1; absent DNA, TCRdb's TRBD2 call cannot be checked. The CDR3 sequence is 16 residues long. Per germline, CDR1 SGHVS and CDR2 FQNEAQ. The CDR3 protein is CASSPRGTSGRYEQFF.

J is TRBJ1-2 and V is TRBV6-1; TCRdb returns TRBD1, unconfirmable since there is no DNA. Looked up from germline, CDR1 is MNHNS and CDR2 is SASEGT. This CDR3 is built from 13 residues. The CDR3 reads CASSRQGRDGYTF.

The rearrangement joins TRBV12-3 or TRBV12-4 to TRBJ2-1. The CDR3 loop spans 19 amino acids. The CDR3 is CASSADLTRRVSSYNEQFF.

The V and J genes are TRBV12-3 or TRBV12-4 and TRBJ2-1; TCRdb's D call, TRBD2, is unchecked because there is no DNA. The CDR3 is made up of 16 amino acids. CDR3 in amino acids: CASSSARTSSYNEQFF.

This chain uses TRBV12-3 or TRBV12-4 with TRBJ2-7; TCRdb returns TRBD1, unconfirmable since there is no DNA. The CDR3 spans 14 residues. This CDR3 reads CASSGKGQAYEQYF.

The gene calls are TRBV28 and TRBJ2-1. The CDR3 spans 15 residues. Germline V gene data show CDR1 as MDHEN and CDR2 as SYDVKM. CDR3 in amino acids: CASSLLQTRGNEQFF.

The chain recombines TRBV7-2 with TRBJ2-1; the TRBD1 assignment by TCRdb is unverifiable without DNA. This CDR3 is built from 14 residues. Germline loops: CDR1 SGHTA, CDR2 FQGNSA. CDR3 protein: CASSWDSSYNEQFF.

The V call is TRBV6-4, the J call TRBJ2-1; TCRdb's assignment of TRBD1 cannot be checked, as there is no DNA. The CDR3 loop spans 14 amino acids. Germline CDR1 reads MRHNA; CDR2 reads SNTAGT. CDR3 amino acids: CASSDEGARGEQFF.

The rearrangement uses TRBV9 and TRBJ2-7; the TCRdb D gene call, TRBD2, has no DNA to confirm it. Germline V gene lookup returns CDR1 SGDLS and CDR2 YYNGEE. The length of the CDR3 is 17 residues. CDR3 sequence reads: CASSVEWEGIGSYEQYF.

The rearrangement uses TRBV24-1 and TRBJ2-7. This CDR3 is 15 amino acids long. Germline V lookup: CDR1 KGHDR, CDR2 SFDVKD. This CDR3 is CATSDQRQGPYEQYF.

The CDR3 protein is CASSHPGGGLHEQFF. The V and J genes are TRBV3-1 and TRBJ2-1; TCRdb outputs TRBD1, but without DNA this stays unchecked. The CDR3 covers 15 residues. The germline CDR1 and CDR2 sequences are LGHDT and YNNKEL (reference sequence).

This rearrangement joins TRBV19 to TRBJ2-1; the TRBD2 assignment by TCRdb is unverifiable without DNA. The CDR3 has 15 amino acids. Germline CDR1 LNHDA, CDR2 SQIVND (reference sequence). This chain's CDR3 is CASSIEAGSRGEQFF.

V gene TRBV27 combines with J gene TRBJ1-2. CDR3 length: 15 amino acids. Germline V gene sequence: CDR1 MNHEY, CDR2 SMNVEV (reference sequence). CDR3 protein: CASSPSPGKGYGYTF.

This chain uses TRBV18 with TRBJ2-2; TCRdb selects TRBD1, and the lack of DNA leaves this call unchecked. The CDR3 is 14 amino acids. Germline values: CDR1 KGHSH, CDR2 LQKENI. The CDR3 here is CASSKGQVTGELFF.

The rearrangement uses TRBV7-9 and TRBJ1-2; with no DNA, the TCRdb D assignment of TRBD1 cannot be verified. This CDR3 has 15 amino acids. Germline V gene lookup returns CDR1 SEHNR and CDR2 FQNEAQ (reference sequence). The CDR3 here is CASSLVVTGNYGYTF.

The rearrangement joins TRBV11-2 to TRBJ2-3; checking the TCRdb D call of TRBD1 is not possible without DNA. The germline V gene has CDR1 SGHAT and CDR2 FQNNGV. The CDR3 sequence is 17 residues long. The CDR3 loop is CASMQQGALGPTDTQYF.

This chain links TRBV5-1 with TRBJ1-2. CDR3 size: 12 residues. Germline values: CDR1 SGHRS, CDR2 YFSETQ. The CDR3 here is CASSFLDGGYTF. Combining the CDR3 with reference TRBV5-1 and TRBJ1-2 gives the whole variable domain KAGVTQTPRYLIKTRGQQVTLSCSPISGHRSVSWYQQTPGQGLQFLFEYFSETQRNKGNFPGRFSGRQFSNSRSEMNVSTLELGDSALYLCASSFLDGGYTFGSGTRLTVV.

V and J are TRBV7-2 and TRBJ2-3; TCRdb gives TRBD1 as the D gene, but with no DNA this cannot be confirmed. This CDR3 has 16 residues. Germline V gene data show CDR1 as SGHTA and CDR2 as FQGNSA. CDR3 amino acids: CASRRRTGGGTDTQYF.